The entry below describes one T cell receptor (beta chain). Its specificity is not known. Every patient underwent thyroid surgery untreated. This record comes from a study of metastatic and nonmetastatic thyroid tumors. Study in general: Malignant and benign thyroid patients had repertoires compared in peripheral blood and tumor or nodule tissue.

The study, taken as a whole, reports: It was reportedly found that TCR beta diversity was significantly higher in malignant thyroid tumors than in benign nodules, a difference seen in both blood and tumor samples.

In the original analysis: For papillary thyroid cancer, a distant-metastasis classifier was constructed from CDR3 differences observed across clinicopathological groups. TCRdb re-called clones via MiXCR from the PCR reads. The V and J calls and clone size come from TCRdb's table, not from the authors' own analysis. The sample carries fewer than 45,000 clones, less than 25% recorded once. The receptor was derived from a female donor with papillary thyroid cancer or a benign thyroid nodule (not recorded which). Some clones in this sample may be carry-over from other donors' samples. The sequencing sample was made of blood.

The CDR3 sequence is CASRRTLRTGGNSSYNEQFF. DNA of the CDR3: TGTGCCAGCAGAAGAACCCTCCGGACAGGGGGTAATAGCTCCTACAATGAGCAGTTCTTC. This rearrangement joins TRBV25-1 to TRBJ2-1; 10 positions agree with TRBD1. The ends lost 6 bases at V and 0 bases at J; junction bases unmatched: 17. CDR1 MGHDK and CDR2 SYGVNS come from the germline V gene. The CDR3 is made up of 20 amino acids.